The 20 T cell receptor beta chains given below trace back to one sample, sequenced in a study of T cells in Graves' hyperthyroidism and ophthalmopathy. Regions amplified from RNA transcripts were the TCR beta CDR3 regions. Carried out on the TCR CDR3, a first-round RT-PCR used the HTBI primer set. One entry per CDR3 protein, called by TCRdb with MiXCR from the multiplex PCR reads. The repertoire holds around 190,000 distinct CDR3 sequences, roughly a sixth seen once, with about 56% in the top ten. Sequencing was performed on blood. The receptor source for this set is a woman aged 50 to 60 with Graves' hyperthyroidism.

This clonotype was found many times. The chain has TRBV29-1 and TRBJ2-2; perhaps TRBD2 as D (5 bases). This CDR3 has 13 amino acids. CDR1 is SQVTM and CDR2 is ANQGSEA in the germline V gene. Trimming cost V 4 bases and J 6 bases, with 12 bases left between them. CDR3 amino acids: CSVVRGSSGELFF. In nucleotides, the CDR3 is TGCAGCGTTGTTCGGGGATCGTCCGGGGAGCTGTTTTTT.

The V and J genes are TRBV6-2 or TRBV6-3 and TRBJ2-1; perhaps TRBD1 as D (5 bases). CDR1 MNHEY and CDR2 SVGEGT come from the germline V gene. The CDR3 extends over 15 amino acids. Trimming pared 7 bases from V and 8 bases from J, leaving 21 bases between. DNA of the CDR3: TGTGCCAGCAAGTCCTCGGACAAGGGTGTCTATGAGCAGTTCTTC. Its protein product is CASKSSDKGVYEQFF.

This clonotype was picked up one time. DNA for the CDR3: TGTGCCAGCACCTCTGGCGGAACTAGCGAATACAATGAGCAGTTCTTC. Protein sequence: CASTSGGTSEYNEQFF. This sequence joins TRBV12-3 or TRBV12-4 and TRBJ2-1; TRBD2 matches at 7 bases. Trimming took 7 bases from V and 4 from J; bases not matched to a gene: 13. CDR3 length: 16 amino acids.

This clonotype was detected ten times or more. The V and J genes are TRBV11-2 and TRBJ2-1, with D perhaps given as TRBD1 or TRBD2 (5 bases each). The CDR3 has 13 residues. V was clipped by 4 bases and J by 5 bases, with 9 bases between them. Germline CDR1 SGHAT, CDR2 FQNNGV. The CDR3 coding sequence is TGTGCCAGCAGCTGGGACGGCAACAATGAGCAGTTCTTC. This translates into CASSWDGNNEQFF. The full variable domain, in which reference TRBV11-2 and TRBJ2-1 provide the parts outside the CDR3, is EAGVAQSPRYKIIEKRQSVAFWCNPISGHATLYWYQQILGQGPKLLIQFQNNGVVDDSQLPKDRFSAERLKGVDSTLKIQPAKLEDSAVYLCASSWDGNNEQFFGPGTRLTVL.

The sample holds many counts of this clonotype. The chain carries TRBV6-2 or TRBV6-3 and TRBJ2-3; 9 bases align to TRBD2. Germline V gene sequence: CDR1 MNHEY, CDR2 SVGEGT. The J segment lost 3 bases and the V segment lost 2 bases, leaving 6 bases of the junction unmatched. This CDR3 region has 16 residues. The CDR3 bases are TGTGCCAGCAGTTACGCCAGCGGGAGGATAACAGATACGCAGTATTTT. The encoded protein is CASSYASGRITDTQYF.

Ten or more counts support this clonotype. This sequence joins TRBV6-6 and TRBJ2-7; D is tentatively TRBD1 or TRBD2 (5 bases each). Looked up from germline, CDR1 is MNHNY and CDR2 is SVGAGI (reference sequence). This CDR3 comprises 13 residues. With 4 bases removed from V and 2 bases from J, the gap between germline ends came to 9 bases. The CDR3 sequence: CASSWDVAYEQYF. The CDR3 nucleotides read TGTGCCAGCAGTTGGGACGTCGCCTACGAGCAGTACTTC.

This clonotype occurred a few times. V is TRBV7-3 and J is TRBJ2-1; TRBD2 matches 9 bases. The germline V gene has CDR1 SGHTA and CDR2 FQGTGA. There are 19 residues in the CDR3. Trimming cost V 4 bases and J 0 bases; bases outside gene matches: 13. The CDR3 nucleotides read TGTGCCAGCAGCTCTACCGGGACTAGCAGTAAGAGCTCCTACAATGAGCAGTTCTTC. Protein product: CASSSTGTSSKSSYNEQFF. The entire variable domain, with the rest obtained from reference TRBV7-3 and TRBJ2-1, is as follows: GAGVSQTPSNKVTEKGKYVELRCDPISGHTALYWYRQSLGQGPEFLIYFQGTGAADDSGLPNDRFFAVRPEGSVSTLKIQRTERGDSAVYLCASSSTGTSSKSSYNEQFFGPGTRLTVL.

This clonotype was counted many times. The genes are TRBV27 and TRBJ2-7, with 12 bases that match TRBD2. The CDR3 is 15 amino acids. V gave up 5 bases and J gave up 7 bases; unmatched junction bases: 9. The germline gives CDR1 MNHEY, CDR2 SMNVEV (reference sequence). The CDR3 coding sequence is TGTGCCAGCAGTACAACTAGCGGGAGGATCGGAGAGCAGTACTTC. It specifies CASSTTSGRIGEQYF.

On this clonotype itself: A much larger clone sits a single nucleotide away, making a read error possible. V gene TRBV6-4 combines with J gene TRBJ1-1, with TRBD1 as a possible D gene (6 bases). This CDR3 region has 13 residues. CDR1 is MRHNA, CDR2 SNTAGT, per germline. This CDR3 is CVSSVNRVNEAFF. In DNA, the CDR3 is TGTGTCAGCAGTGTCAACAGGGTCAATGAAGCTTTCTTT.

The table lists this clonotype with many counts. The chain links TRBV11-2 to TRBJ2-7; D remains unclear. The length of the CDR3 is 14 residues. Germline values: CDR1 SGHAT, CDR2 FQNNGV. V lost 0 bases, J lost 4 bases, and 10 bases lay in between. In DNA form, the CDR3 reads TGTGCCAGCAGCTTAGATGGGTACCGATACGAGCAGTACTTC. Its translation is CASSLDGYRYEQYF.

This clonotype was counted ten times or more. The chain is built from TRBV5-1 and TRBJ2-1, with TRBD2 matching 8 bases. J gave up 7 bases and V 7 bases, and 10 bases lay outside the gene matches. The CDR3 extends over 14 amino acids. The germline gives CDR1 SGHRS, CDR2 YFSETQ. CDR3 coding DNA: TGCGCCAGCCGACTAGTAGCGGGAAGTAATGAGCAGTTCTTC. Protein: CASRLVAGSNEQFF.

The J gene is TRBJ2-2, the V gene TRBV10-3, with a tentative D call TRBD1 (6 bases). This CDR3 region has 13 residues. CDR1 ENHRY and CDR2 SYGVKD come from the germline V gene. V lost 8 bases and J 0 bases, leaving 7 bases between the germline ends. In DNA form, the CDR3 reads TGTGCCATCGGGACACCGAACACCGGGGAGCTGTTTTTT. Amino acids: CAIGTPNTGELFF.

As concerns this clonotype: A read error is possible here, since a much larger clone lies one base away. The V call is TRBV10-3, the J call TRBJ2-5, with no clear D. This CDR3 has 13 residues. From germline, CDR1 is ENHRY and CDR2 SYGVKD. CDR3 bases: TGTGCCATGAGTGAGTCGACGGAGGAGACCCAGTACTTC. Its protein is CAMSESTEETQYF.

This clonotype was seen repeatedly, ten times or more. This sequence joins TRBV18 and TRBJ1-5, with D maybe TRBD1 (5 bases). This CDR3 contains 15 residues. Germline V gene lookup returns CDR1 KGHSH and CDR2 LQKENI. Trimming removed 5 bases at V and 3 bases at J, with 14 bases between. CDR3: CASSLEWGVNQPQHF. The CDR3 coding sequence is TGTGCCAGCTCATTAGAGTGGGGGGTCAATCAGCCCCAGCATTTT.

There are many counts of this clonotype. This sequence joins TRBV7-8 and TRBJ2-3; TRBD1 matches at 7 bases. With V trimmed by 6 bases and J by 0 bases, 9 bases remained unmatched. Germline V CDR1 and CDR2: SGHVS, FQNEAQ. The CDR3 runs to 16 residues. This chain's CDR3 is CASSPGDRDSTDTQYF. Written as DNA, the CDR3 is TGTGCCAGCAGTCCAGGAGACAGGGATAGCACAGATACGCAGTATTTT.

At least ten counts were recorded for this clonotype. This chain uses TRBV13 with TRBJ1-1; TRBD1 agrees at 9 bases. There are 13 residues in the CDR3. V lost 8 bases to trimming and J lost 3 bases; unmatched junction nucleotides: 4. CDR1 is PRHDT and CDR2 is FYEKMQ in the germline V gene (reference sequence). CDR3 in DNA: TGTGCCAGCGGGGACAGGGCGTACACTGAAGCTTTCTTT. It translates to CASGDRAYTEAFF.

This clonotype was counted only a few times. V gene TRBV27 combines with J gene TRBJ2-2; D assignment may be TRBD1 or TRBD2 (5 bases each). Deletions cut 4 bases from V and 2 bases from J, with 8 bases between. The V gene's germline CDR1 is MNHEY and CDR2 SMNVEV (reference sequence). The CDR3 sequence is 14 residues long. The CDR3 region has the DNA TGTGCCAGCAGTTCTGGGGGAAACACCGGGGAGCTGTTTTTT. It is translated as CASSSGGNTGELFF.

This clonotype was recorded at least ten times. V is TRBV3-1 and J is TRBJ2-5; 10 bases are shared with TRBD2. This CDR3 comprises 17 residues. With 0 bases clipped from V and 1 base from J, the junction kept 5 bases outside the gene matches. The germline V gene encodes CDR1 LGHDT and CDR2 YNNKEL (reference sequence). CDR3 DNA: TGTGCCAGCAGCCAAGATCTCCGGACTAGCGGCCAAGAGACCCAGTACTTC. Translating it yields CASSQDLRTSGQETQYF.

This clonotype has ten or more counts. V is TRBV6-1 and J is TRBJ1-2, with D possibly matching TRBD1 (6 bases). Trimming took 0 bases from V and 4 from J, leaving 15 bases between them. The CDR3 is made up of 16 amino acids. From germline, CDR1 is MNHNS and CDR2 SASEGT. CDR3 in DNA: TGTGCCAGCAGTGAAGCCGGAACAGGGACCCTCTATGGCTACACCTTC. It translates to CASSEAGTGTLYGYTF.

This clonotype was counted many times. The CDR3 nucleotides read TGTGCCAGCTCACCGAAATTGATACAGGGGGTGAAGTATGAGCAGTTCTTC. It is translated as CASSPKLIQGVKYEQFF. The V gene is TRBV18, the J gene TRBJ2-1; 8 bases map to TRBD1. The CDR3 runs 17 residues. Looked up from germline, CDR1 is KGHSH and CDR2 is LQKENI. V shed 3 bases, J shed 8 bases, and the junction held 15 bases outside the gene matches.